The TCR beta chain under discussion was sequenced for a study of cytomegalovirus exposure and HLA in healthy donors. Findings of the study overall: The classifier reportedly diagnosed cytomegalovirus status with high specificity and sensitivity. The authors listed some 150 TCR beta chains as cytomegalovirus-associated. Testing in vitro showed a few CMV-associated chains specific for CMV antigens.

The CDR3 covers 13 residues. Germline V gene lookup returns CDR1 KGHSH and CDR2 LQKENI. V lost 3 bases, J lost 2 bases, and 0 bases stayed unmatched. Remarks on this clone: The antigen is undetermined.

The protocol was immunoSEQ multiplex PCR, while the TCRdb copy is restricted to in-frame clones and leaves out a portion. The sample holds about 130,000 clones; around 90% are singletons and the top ten take roughly 2%. These donors were members of the roughly 120-subject validation cohort, a group separate from the roughly 670-subject first cohort. The rearrangement links TRBV18 to TRBJ1-2; 7 bases align to TRBD1. Sequencing was carried out using PBMCs. This TCR was recovered from a woman younger than 30 in good health and CMV-seronegative. The CDR3 DNA sequence: TGTGCCAGCTCACCGACAGGGAACTATGGCTACACCTTC. This sequence encodes CASSPTGNYGYTF. Full variable domain (outside the CDR3, taken from reference TRBV18 and TRBJ1-2): NAGVMQNPRHLVRRRGQEARLRCSPMKGHSHVYWYRQLPEEGLKFMVYLQKENIIDESGMPKERFSAEFPKEGPSILRIQQVVRGDSAAYFCASSPTGNYGYTFGSGTRLTVV.